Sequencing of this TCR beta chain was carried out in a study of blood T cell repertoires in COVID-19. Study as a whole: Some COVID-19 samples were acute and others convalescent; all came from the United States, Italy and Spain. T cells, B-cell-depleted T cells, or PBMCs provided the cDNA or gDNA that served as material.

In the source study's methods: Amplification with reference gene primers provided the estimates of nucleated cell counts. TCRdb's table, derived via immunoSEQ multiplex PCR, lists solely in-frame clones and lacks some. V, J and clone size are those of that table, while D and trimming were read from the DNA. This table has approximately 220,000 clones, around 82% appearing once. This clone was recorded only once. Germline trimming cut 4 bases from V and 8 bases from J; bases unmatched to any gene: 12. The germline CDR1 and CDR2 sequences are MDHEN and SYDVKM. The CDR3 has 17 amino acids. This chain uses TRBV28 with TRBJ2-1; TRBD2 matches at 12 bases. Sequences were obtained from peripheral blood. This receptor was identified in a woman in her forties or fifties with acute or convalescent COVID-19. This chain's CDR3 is CASSSGTSGRRGDEQFF. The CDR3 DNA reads TGTGCCAGCAGTTCCGGGACTAGCGGGCGTCGGGGCGATGAGCAGTTCTTC.